This paragraph reports one T cell receptor (beta chain). Its antigen is not identified. The entry originates in a study of CD8 T cells in ankylosing spondylitis. The CDR3 is 13 amino acids. CDR1 is GTSNPN, CDR2 SVGIG, per germline (reference sequence). The V end was cut by 1 base, the J end by 4 bases, with 10 bases between. Using quantitative 5'-RACE with molecular barcodes, the authors made TCR beta libraries. TCRdb re-derived calls from the 5' RACE reads in MiXCR, one entry per CDR3 protein. The sample has tens of thousands of distinct CDR3 sequences, about 6% seen once. Findings and caveats of the study: A subset of motif variants has previously been described in the synovial fluid and blood of reactive arthritis. Ankylosing spondylitis blood appeared to be characterized by a TCR beta motif of fewer than ten highly homologous variants.

The chain uses TRBV30 and TRBJ1-1; possible D gene TRBD1, 6 bases. The sequencing input was synovial fluid, either unsorted or a sorted T cell fraction (not recorded which). This clonotype was sampled from a male donor with ankylosing spondylitis. The CDR3 sequence: CAWSAGAGTEAFF. CDR3 in DNA: TGTGCCTGGAGTGCAGGGGCCGGCACTGAAGCTTTCTTT.